One T cell receptor (beta chain) is described in this entry. Its target is unknown. The CDR3 extends over 11 amino acids. CDR1 and CDR2 (germline): SQVTM, ANQGSEA. The V end lost 4 bases, the J end lost 6 bases, and 7 bases lay between the germline ends. TCRdb's table, derived via immunoSEQ multiplex PCR, lists solely in-frame clones and lacks some. The repertoire holds 99,000 or so clones, with around 86% as singletons. The data stem from a study of cytomegalovirus exposure and HLA in healthy donors. About the study: The use of the same platform for the approximately 130 validation repertoires and the roughly 630 first-cohort repertoires was reported by a later analysis. Study-level findings and limits: A few chains tied to CMV proved CMV antigen-specific in vitro.

The sequenced sample consisted of PBMCs. The sequence was collected from a woman aged 18-29 years in good health and CMV-seropositive. The V gene is TRBV29-1, the J gene TRBJ2-1, with D possibly being TRBD2 (6 bases). CDR3 amino acids: CSVVGGNEQFF. The DNA for the CDR3 is TGCAGCGTTGTGGGGGGCAATGAGCAGTTCTTC.